This T cell receptor beta chain was sequenced in a study of blood T cell repertoires in COVID-19. Study in general: Collection of acute and convalescent COVID-19 samples took place in the United States, Italy and Spain. In each case, the material was cDNA or gDNA derived from T cells, B-cell-depleted T cells, or PBMCs.

Deletions cut 5 bases from V and 1 base from J, with 8 bases between. The CDR3 is 13 amino acids. The V gene's germline CDR1 is LNHDA and CDR2 SQIVND (reference sequence). In the original analysis: Reference gene primer amplification yielded estimated nucleated cell counts. The table came from immunoSEQ multiplex PCR; TCRdb's copy has only in-frame clones and leaves some out. V, J and clone size reflect that table, while D and trimming were determined from the DNA. The sample shows roughly 73,000 clones, about 91% of them seen only once. This clone has just one count. Sequencing was carried out using peripheral blood. The TCR sequence derives from a man aged 80 or over with acute or convalescent COVID-19. The chain employs TRBV19 and TRBJ1-1; no reliable D call. The DNA of the CDR3 is TGTGCCAGTAGTCTCCGACAGAACACTGAAGCTTTCTTT. Amino acids: CASSLRQNTEAFF.